The 17 T cell receptor beta chains given below trace back to one sample, sequenced in a study of beta chain features in type 1 diabetes. All of the isolated RNA was reverse transcribed, so expressed TCRB transcripts were sequenced. Data came from immunoSEQ multiplex PCR; TCRdb stores just in-frame clones and leaves some out. The repertoire has hundreds of thousands of clones, over 14% of them found once; the top ten carry approximately 0.015%. Their antigen targets remain unknown. General study findings and limits: TCRB CDR3s from Type 1 diabetes patients were moderately but significantly shorter in all four CD4+ subsets.

The specimen sequenced was naive CD4+ T cells from blood. These receptors were collected from a man aged 18 to 35 with type 1 diabetes.

This clone was detected only a few times. The gene calls are TRBV6-5 and TRBJ2-7; 11 nucleotides align to TRBD2. Germline CDR1 MNHEY, CDR2 SVGAGI. Trimming cost V 5 bases and J 4 bases; bases outside gene matches: 7. This CDR3 has 15 residues. DNA for the CDR3: TGTGCCAGCAGTGCCAGACTAGCGGGAACATACGAGCAGTACTTC. Amino acid sequence: CASSARLAGTYEQYF.

The chain is built from TRBV6-5 and TRBJ2-1; TRBD2 might be the D (5 bases). The ends were cut back, 0 bases at V and 9 bases at J, with 9 bases in the middle. The CDR3 runs 13 residues. The germline gives CDR1 MNHEY, CDR2 SVGAGI. CDR3 sequence reads: CASSYSSGSEQFF. The CDR3 bases are TGTGCCAGCAGTTACTCGAGTGGGAGTGAGCAGTTCTTC.

The CDR3: CASSQDRHSGTQYF. As DNA, the CDR3 is TGCGCCAGCAGCCAAGACAGGCACTCAGGGACCCAGTACTTC. This chain links TRBV4-1 with TRBJ2-5; D gene uncertain. Germline CDR1 MGHRA, CDR2 YSYEKL. Trimming pared 0 bases from V and 7 bases from J, leaving 12 bases between. The CDR3 is made up of 14 amino acids.

The V and J genes are TRBV10-3 and TRBJ1-4; D gene unclear. CDR1 is ENHRY and CDR2 is SYGVKD in the germline V gene. Trimming left V 7 bases short and J 5 bases short, with 11 bases between. The CDR3 covers 13 residues. DNA of the CDR3: TGTGCCATCACTGGCAGCGACAATGAAAAACTGTTTTTT. Translated: CAITGSDNEKLFF.

The gene calls are TRBV18 and TRBJ2-7, with 9 bases that match TRBD1. Germline V gene data show CDR1 as KGHSH and CDR2 as LQKENI. Unmatched junction bases numbered 7, after V lost 5 bases and J lost 11 bases. The CDR3 length is 12 residues. The CDR3 loop reads CASSSGQGEKYF. The CDR3 DNA reads TGTGCCAGCTCATCGGGACAGGGAGAAAAGTACTTC.

This clone was counted only a few times. V is TRBV5-1 and J is TRBJ2-3, with 9 bases lining up with TRBD2. V shed 7 bases and J 5 bases; nucleotides not matched to a gene: 11. The CDR3 has 15 residues. Germline V gene sequence: CDR1 SGHRS, CDR2 YFSETQ. The CDR3, as DNA: TGCGCCAGCGTCAAGGGACTAGCCGGACAAGATACGCAGTATTTT. It is translated as CASVKGLAGQDTQYF.

This clone has a handful of counts. J is TRBJ2-7 and V is TRBV7-2; 9 nucleotides match TRBD1. The germline CDR1 and CDR2 sequences are SGHTA and FQGNSA. The CDR3 extends over 14 amino acids. V gave up 5 bases and J gave up 3 bases; unmatched junction bases: 5. CDR3 sequence: CASSHRDRVYEQYF. The CDR3 DNA reads as TGTGCCAGCAGCCACCGGGACAGGGTCTACGAGCAGTACTTC.

This clone was found a few times. This chain links TRBV30 with TRBJ1-1; D gene unclear. CDR3 length: 14 amino acids. Germline values: CDR1 GTSNPN, CDR2 SVGIG (reference sequence). V gave up 3 bases and J gave up 0 bases, with 11 bases separating them. CDR3 sequence (DNA): TGTGCCTGGAGCTGGTCGGGAATGAACACTGAAGCTTTCTTT. Protein sequence: CAWSWSGMNTEAFF.

This clone was seen only a few times. The rearrangement uses TRBV30 and TRBJ2-2; the D gene is possibly TRBD2 (6 bases). The CDR3 runs to 14 residues. Germline-derived CDR1 and CDR2 are GTSNPN and SVGIG (reference sequence). V lost 3 bases to trimming and J lost 6 bases, with 14 bases between them. CDR3 nucleotides: TGTGCCTGGAGCATCGGGACTTCATCCGGGGAGCTGTTTTTT. Amino acid sequence: CAWSIGTSSGELFF.

The sample holds a few counts of this clone. The chain combines TRBV15 with TRBJ2-2; D remains unclear. The V gene lost 0 bases and the J gene lost 1 base, with 3 bases spanning the gap. CDR3 size: 14 residues. Germline assignment: CDR1 LNHNV and CDR2 YYDKDF (reference sequence). CDR3 nucleotides: TGTGCCACCAGCAGAGATAGGAACACCGGGGAGCTGTTTTTT. This translates into CATSRDRNTGELFF.

A few counts support this clone. The rearrangement joins TRBV7-2 to TRBJ2-5, with TRBD1 matching over 8 bases. CDR1 is SGHTA, CDR2 FQGNSA, per germline. This CDR3 has 14 residues. J gave up 2 bases and V 3 bases, and 2 bases lay outside the gene matches. DNA for the CDR3: TGTGCCAGCAGCTTCGGGACAGGACAAGAGACCCAGTACTTC. It is translated as CASSFGTGQETQYF.

The J gene is TRBJ1-4, the V gene TRBV25-1; no clear D gene. The CDR3 runs 15 residues. Germline CDR1 MGHDK, CDR2 SYGVNS. Trimming took 5 bases from V and 2 from J, leaving 12 bases between them. CDR3 sequence reads: CASSFMTETNEKLFF. The CDR3 DNA sequence: TGTGCCAGCAGTTTTATGACGGAGACTAATGAAAAACTGTTTTTT.

The chain has TRBV7-2 and TRBJ1-2; 7 nucleotides agree with TRBD1. Unmatched junction bases numbered 3, after V lost 0 bases and J lost 8 bases. Germline V gene data show CDR1 as SGHTA and CDR2 as FQGNSA. CDR3 length: 13 amino acids. The CDR3, as DNA: TGTGCCAGCAGCTTAGCGGAGGGGGCGGGCTACACCTTC. This codes for CASSLAEGAGYTF.

The count of this clone is one. The gene calls are TRBV11-2 and TRBJ2-1, with D maybe TRBD1 (6 bases). This CDR3 spans 15 amino acids. Germline lookup yields CDR1 SGHAT and CDR2 FQNNGV. With 6 bases removed from V and 9 bases from J, the gap between germline ends came to 21 bases. In DNA form, the CDR3 reads TGTGCCAGCAGGATTACAGGTCAGGGGTCCGGTGAGCAGTTCTTC. Translation gives CASRITGQGSGEQFF. Filled out from reference TRBV11-2 and TRBJ2-1, the complete variable domain reads EAGVAQSPRYKIIEKRQSVAFWCNPISGHATLYWYQQILGQGPKLLIQFQNNGVVDDSQLPKDRFSAERLKGVDSTLKIQPAKLEDSAVYLCASRITGQGSGEQFFGPGTRLTVL.

This clone was counted a few times. V and J are TRBV14 and TRBJ1-2; TRBD1 is a possible D gene (5 bases). The V end was cut by 4 bases, the J end by 3 bases, with 18 bases between. Per germline, CDR1 SGHDN and CDR2 FVKESK. This CDR3 comprises 16 residues. The CDR3 loop reads CASSPRGRREDYGYTF. The CDR3 bases are TGTGCCAGCAGCCCCAGAGGCCGCAGGGAGGACTATGGCTACACCTTC.

This chain uses TRBV27 with TRBJ2-5, with D possibly being TRBD2 (5 bases). Trimming left V 0 bases short and J 5 bases short, with 10 bases between. This CDR3 has 14 residues. Germline V lookup: CDR1 MNHEY, CDR2 SMNVEV (reference sequence). The DNA of the CDR3 is TGTGCCAGCAGTTTATCGCCTAGCCGGGAGACCCAGTACTTC. Its protein is CASSLSPSRETQYF.

The chain uses TRBV9 and TRBJ1-1; the D is unclear. V was clipped by 5 bases and J by 7 bases, with 3 bases between them. The length of the CDR3 is 9 residues. CDR1 SGDLS and CDR2 YYNGEE come from the germline V gene. This chain's CDR3 is CASSREAFF. The CDR3, as DNA: TGTGCCAGCAGTCGTGAAGCTTTCTTT.